One and the same sample provided the 31 T cell receptor beta chains below, sequenced in a study of blood T cells in healthy people across ages. Next came a second PCR, run for about 6 to 12 cycles, which used a sample-barcoded 5' primer along with a J-beta primer mix. One entry per CDR3 protein results from TCRdb running MiXCR on the 5' RACE reads. The sample consists of over 600,000 distinct CDR3 sequences, 20% to 25% of them appearing once. Sequenced sample: blood. These receptors originate from a man between 65 and 85 years old in good health.

This clonotype occurred a few times. The V gene is TRBV6-6, the J gene TRBJ2-5, with a possible D match to TRBD2 (5 bases). This CDR3 comprises 14 residues. The V end was cut by 6 bases, the J end by 5 bases, with 16 bases between. Per the germline V gene, CDR1 is MNHNY and CDR2 is SVGAGI (reference sequence). As DNA, the CDR3 is TGTGCCAGCAGGGACTCAAGGAGGCAGGAGACCCAGTACTTC. Protein product: CASRDSRRQETQYF.

V is TRBV20-1 and J is TRBJ2-3; D not certain. The length of the CDR3 is 13 residues. Germline V lookup: CDR1 DFQATT, CDR2 SNEGSKA (reference sequence). V was cut by 5 bases and J by 3 bases, with 12 bases left in between. This CDR3 reads CSACKGRTDTQYF. CDR3 nucleotides: TGCAGTGCTTGTAAGGGCAGAACAGATACGCAGTATTTT.

The chain has TRBV7-2 and TRBJ1-6; D gene ambiguous. Germline V gene lookup returns CDR1 SGHTA and CDR2 FQGNSA. This CDR3 contains 13 residues. V lost 1 base and J 11 bases, leaving 9 bases between the germline ends. CDR3 nucleotide sequence: TGTGCCAGCAGCTTAGGGGGAACAGCACCCCTCCACTTT. This translates into CASSLGGTAPLHF.

The V and J genes are TRBV29-1 and TRBJ1-1; D uncertain. The germline CDR1 and CDR2 sequences are SQVTM and ANQGSEA. CDR3 length: 13 amino acids. The V end lost 6 bases, the J end lost 3 bases, and 14 bases lay between the germline ends. CDR3 sequence (DNA): TGCAGCGTCCACATGGGGTTGGACACTGAAGCTTTCTTT. Translated: CSVHMGLDTEAFF.

A few counts support this clonotype. The chain is built from TRBV5-1 and TRBJ2-7; tentatively, D is TRBD1 (5 bases). Trimming pared 1 base from V and 4 bases from J, leaving 27 bases between. Germline CDR1 is SGHRS and CDR2 is YFSETQ. The CDR3 is 19 residues long. The CDR3 reads CASSLSPRVEGDYAYEQYF. CDR3 nucleotides: TGCGCCAGCAGCTTGAGCCCCAGGGTTGAAGGGGATTATGCTTACGAGCAGTACTTC.

This chain links TRBV12-3 or TRBV12-4 with TRBJ1-1; D uncertain. The CDR3 runs 15 residues. Trimming stripped 5 bases from V and 8 bases from J, with 21 bases between. The DNA for the CDR3 is TGTGCCAGCAGTCCCTGGGCGCAGACGACGTCGGAAGCTTTCTTT. Translation gives CASSPWAQTTSEAFF.

On this clonotype itself: This may be a read error: a much more frequent sequence differs by one nucleotide. V gene TRBV7-2 combines with J gene TRBJ2-3, with TRBD2 matching over 16 bases. Germline CDR1 reads SGHTA; CDR2 reads FQGNSA. The CDR3 runs 20 residues. The CDR3: CAGSLSIGTSGRVAADTQYF. The CDR3 DNA follows: TGTGCCGGCAGCTTATCGATTGGGACTAGCGGGAGGGTAGCTGCAGATACGCAGTATTTT.

This clonotype was seen ten or more times. V gene TRBV10-3 combines with J gene TRBJ1-1; no definite D call. From germline, CDR1 is ENHRY and CDR2 SYGVKD. Between the trimmed V and J ends, which lost 7 bases and 4 bases, there was a span of 19 bases. The CDR3 runs 15 residues. CDR3 coding DNA: TGTGCCATCACAAGAAAACAGACTGAGGGCACTGAAGCTTTCTTT. Amino acids: CAITRKQTEGTEAFF.

This clonotype was seen more than once but under ten times. The chain carries TRBV7-9 and TRBJ2-3; weak D call: TRBD2 (5 bases). V lost 5 bases, J lost 2 bases, and 20 bases lay in between. The germline V gene has CDR1 SEHNR and CDR2 FQNEAQ (reference sequence). The CDR3 runs to 17 residues. The CDR3 spells CASSRRSGPRDTDTQYF. CDR3 bases: TGTGCCAGCAGCCGTAGGTCCGGGCCCCGGGACACAGATACGCAGTATTTT.

As for this clonotype: A read error is possible here, since a much larger clone lies one base away. The rearrangement joins TRBV6-5 to TRBJ2-1, with D perhaps being TRBD1 or TRBD2 (5 bases each). Germline assignment: CDR1 MNHEY and CDR2 SVGAGI. This CDR3 region has 14 residues. V shed 5 bases and J shed 5 bases, with 13 bases lying between them. The CDR3 region is CASSHRDRNNEQFF. The CDR3 coding sequence is TGTGCCAGCAGTCACCGGGACCGAAACAATGAGCAGTTCTTC.

This clonotype was seen more than once but under ten times. This chain joins TRBV28 and TRBJ1-2; no firm D call. Germline V gene sequence: CDR1 MDHEN, CDR2 SYDVKM. Trimming shortened V by 6 bases and J by 2 bases, and 13 bases separated the two germline ends. This CDR3 comprises 14 residues. The CDR3 region has the DNA TGTGCCAGCAGCGTATCAACACCGAACTATGGCTACACCTTC. Protein product: CASSVSTPNYGYTF.

This chain joins TRBV12-3 or TRBV12-4 and TRBJ1-1, with D unresolved. This CDR3 region has 12 residues. The V end was cut by 7 bases, the J end by 8 bases, with 14 bases between. The CDR3, as DNA: TGTGCCAGCACCCTAGGGCCAGGCGAAGCTTTCTTT. It codes for CASTLGPGEAFF.

CDR3 bases: TGTGCCAGCAGCCAGGGGACAGGGTCGTTCTACGAGCAGTACTTC. This translates into CASSQGTGSFYEQYF. V and J are TRBV3-1 and TRBJ2-7; TRBD1 matches 9 bases. Germline CDR1 is LGHDT and CDR2 is YNNKEL (reference sequence). CDR3 length equals 15 residues. Losses at the gene ends were 3 bases for V and 3 bases for J; bases not matched to a gene: 6.

As to this clonotype: A read error may account for a junction end that differs from germline. This chain joins TRBV5-8 and TRBJ1-1; D is perhaps TRBD1 (6 bases). The germline gives CDR1 SGHTS, CDR2 YDEGEE. CDR3 length: 15 residues. CDR3 coding DNA: TGTGCCAGCAGCCCTCGGGGGCAGCAGAACACTGGAGCTTTCTTT. This encodes CASSPRGQQNTGAFF. Looking up the rest from reference TRBV5-8 and TRBJ1-1 gives the full variable domain: EAGVTQSPTHLIKTRGQQATLRCSPISGHTSVYWYQQALGLGLQFLLWYDEGEERNRGNFPPRFSGRQFPNYSSELNVNALELEDSALYLCASSPRGQQNTGAFFGQGTRLTVV.

CDR3 nucleotides: TGCGCCAGCAGCTTCGGGCTCATCCCCCCGGCCCCCTCCTACAATGAGCAGTTCTTC. Translated: CASSFGLIPPAPSYNEQFF. The chain links TRBV5-1 to TRBJ2-1; D remains unclear. This CDR3 contains 19 residues. CDR1 and CDR2 (germline): SGHRS, YFSETQ. Between the trimmed V and J ends, which lost 2 bases and 0 bases, there was a span of 21 bases.

This clonotype turned up a few times. The chain joins TRBV27 to TRBJ1-6, with TRBD1 matching over 12 bases. V was pared by 6 bases and J by 5 bases, with 14 bases of the junction left unmatched. This CDR3 comprises 19 residues. Germline CDR1 is MNHEY and CDR2 is SMNVEV (reference sequence). CDR3 amino acids: CASSRRTGTGGSHNSPLHF. In DNA form, the CDR3 reads TGTGCCAGCAGCCGTCGAACCGGGACAGGGGGCAGTCATAATTCACCCCTCCACTTT.

There are a few counts of this clonotype. The chain employs TRBV28 and TRBJ2-5; tentatively, D is TRBD1 (5 bases). In germline, CDR1 is MDHEN, CDR2 SYDVKM. The CDR3 length is 14 residues. The V end lost 4 bases, the J end lost 9 bases, and 18 bases lay between the germline ends. CDR3 DNA: TGTGCCAGCAGTTCCCTCACCGGACCCAGGGCCCAGTACTTC. It specifies CASSSLTGPRAQYF.

The gene calls are TRBV12-3 or TRBV12-4 and TRBJ2-1; the D is unclear. Trimming took 5 bases from V and 8 from J, leaving 10 bases between them. The CDR3 contains 12 residues. The CDR3 region is CASSPRYDEQFF. The DNA of the CDR3 is TGTGCCAGCAGTCCCCGATACGATGAGCAGTTCTTC.

This clonotype was seen a handful of times. V gene TRBV29-1 combines with J gene TRBJ1-6; D ambiguous. The CDR3 contains 13 residues. The V end lost 6 bases, the J end lost 3 bases, and 9 bases lay between the germline ends. Germline lookup yields CDR1 SQVTM and CDR2 ANQGSEA. CDR3 sequence reads: CSVAADYNSPLHF. CDR3 sequence (DNA): TGCAGCGTAGCAGCGGACTATAATTCACCCCTCCACTTT.

This clonotype turned up a few times. The rearrangement links TRBV12-3 or TRBV12-4 to TRBJ1-2, with a possible D match to TRBD1 (5 bases). The CDR3 totals 14 residues. Trimming cost V 6 bases and J 4 bases, with 15 bases left between them. CDR3 coding DNA: TGTGCCAGCAGCCGCAGCGGGGGTGCCTATGGCTACACCTTC. Its protein is CASSRSGGAYGYTF.

This clonotype showed up just a few times. The J gene is TRBJ1-4, the V gene TRBV28, with D uncertain. Germline V CDR1 and CDR2: MDHEN, SYDVKM. V was clipped by 2 bases and J by 4 bases, with 11 bases between them. This CDR3 is 15 amino acids long. CDR3 region: CASSLGGPVNEKLFF. The CDR3 DNA follows: TGTGCCAGCAGTTTAGGAGGGCCCGTTAATGAAAAACTGTTTTTT.

This clonotype was picked up one time. The chain has TRBV27 and TRBJ2-1; 7 bases map to TRBD2. The germline V gene has CDR1 MNHEY and CDR2 SMNVEV (reference sequence). V lost 0 bases, J lost 1 base, and 6 bases stayed unmatched. The CDR3 is 17 amino acids. The CDR3 protein is CASSLSLAEGSYNEQFF. For the CDR3, the DNA is TGTGCCAGCAGTTTATCGCTAGCGGAAGGTTCCTACAATGAGCAGTTCTTC.

The chain combines TRBV10-3 with TRBJ2-1; D perhaps matches TRBD1 (6 bases). The V and J ends lost 3 bases and 6 bases respectively, with 9 bases between them. This CDR3 comprises 13 residues. From germline, CDR1 is ENHRY and CDR2 SYGVKD. As DNA, the CDR3 is TGTGCCATCAGTGAAGGGGGTGGCAATGAGCAGTTCTTC. It encodes CAISEGGGNEQFF.

The CDR3 loop is CASSQDAGSSNQPQHF. The CDR3 DNA sequence: TGCGCCAGCAGCCAAGATGCTGGGAGTAGCAATCAGCCCCAGCATTTT. This sequence joins TRBV4-3 and TRBJ1-5; D unclear. The V gene lost 0 bases and the J gene lost 0 bases, with 9 bases spanning the gap. Germline assignment: CDR1 LGHNA and CDR2 YSLEER. The CDR3 extends over 16 amino acids.

A few counts support this clonotype. The rearrangement joins TRBV20-1 to TRBJ2-7; D is unclear. V lost 5 bases and J lost 2, with 25 bases in between. This CDR3 is built from 17 residues. Germline V gives CDR1 DFQATT, CDR2 SNEGSKA (reference sequence). The CDR3 is CSALVPPRSDPTYEQYF. The CDR3 DNA reads TGCAGTGCTCTAGTCCCCCCCCGGAGCGACCCGACCTACGAGCAGTACTTC.

The V call is TRBV20-1, the J call TRBJ2-5; 7 bases are a match to TRBD2. Germline loops: CDR1 DFQATT, CDR2 SNEGSKA (reference sequence). This CDR3 region has 15 residues. With V trimmed by 2 bases and J by 1 base, 7 bases remained unmatched. CDR3 sequence reads: CSARWLPSGQETQYF. Written as DNA, the CDR3 is TGCAGTGCTAGATGGCTCCCTAGCGGCCAAGAGACCCAGTACTTC.

This chain joins TRBV3-1 and TRBJ2-5, with D maybe TRBD2 (6 bases). Matching the DNA end better, TRBJ2-1 makes the J call doubtful. Germline V lookup: CDR1 LGHDT, CDR2 YNNKEL (reference sequence). The CDR3 sequence is 15 residues long. In nucleotides, the CDR3 is TGTGCCAGCAGCCAAGAACTAGCTGCCTACAATGAGCAGTTCTTC. This translates into CASSQELAAYNEQFF.

This clonotype was seen a handful of times. The chain recombines TRBV20-1 with TRBJ2-3; D tentatively reads TRBD1 or TRBD2 (5 bases each). Germline CDR1 and CDR2: DFQATT and SNEGSKA (reference sequence). V lost 1 base and J lost 4, with 12 bases in between. This CDR3 contains 14 residues. CDR3 amino acids: CSARVPGRPDTQYF. The CDR3 bases are TGCAGTGCTAGAGTCCCGGGGCGCCCAGATACGCAGTATTTT.

This chain links TRBV5-5 with TRBJ2-5; 8 bases are shared with TRBD2. This CDR3 region has 16 residues. CDR1 and CDR2 from the germline V gene are SGHKS and YYEKEE (reference sequence). V was clipped by 4 bases and J by 0 bases; unmatched bases: 8. CDR3 bases: TGTGCCAGCAGCAGCCAAGCTAGCGGGTACCAAGAGACCCAGTACTTC. The encoded protein is CASSSQASGYQETQYF.

This clonotype was seen a few times. This chain uses TRBV7-2 with TRBJ2-7, with D hard to call. V lost 4 bases and J lost 5, with 15 bases in between. CDR1 is SGHTA and CDR2 is FQGNSA in the germline V gene. The CDR3 runs 14 residues. The CDR3 nucleotides are TGTGCCAGCAGCTCCTATCATTTTGGTGACGAGCAGTACTTC. Protein sequence: CASSSYHFGDEQYF.

A few counts support this clonotype. The junction and the germline gene differ at one end; a read error may be behind it. This chain links TRBV7-2 with TRBJ2-1, with TRBD2 identical over 8 bases. From germline, CDR1 is SGHTA and CDR2 FQGNSA. The CDR3 is made up of 15 amino acids. CDR3 coding DNA: TGTGCCAGCAGCTTAACTAGCGGATCCTTCAATGAGCAGTTCTTC. It translates to CASSLTSGSFNEQFF. The variable domain in full, with the rest retrieved from reference TRBV7-2 and TRBJ2-1, is GAGVSQSPSNKVTEKGKDVELRCDPISGHTALYWYRQSLGQGLEFLIYFQGNSAPDKSGLPSDRFSAERTGGSVSTLTIQRTQQEDSAVYLCASSLTSGSFNEQFFGPGTRLTVL.